These 7 T cell receptor beta chains share one sample of origin, sequenced in a study of regulatory T cells in long-lasting Graves disease. Through Arm-PCR of CDR3 regions and iRepertoire HTBI primers, TCR beta libraries were built. In TCRdb, the multiplex PCR reads were re-called with MiXCR into one record per CDR3 protein. The profile shows approximately 440,000 distinct CDR3 sequences, about 16% of them singletons. Time point described: newly diagnosed GD, antithyroid drugs for less than 3 months. PBMCs provided the RNA from which the TCR library was made. These data are also associated with another study on T cells in Graves' hyperthyroidism and ophthalmopathy.

The sequencing here drew on peripheral blood mononuclear cells (PBMCs), taken at new diagnosis, from a patient treated with antithyroid drugs. These receptor sequences come from a man aged 35-49 years with Graves disease.

This clonotype was seen once. The V call is TRBV7-6, the J call TRBJ2-2, with 11 bases that match TRBD1. The germline CDR1 and CDR2 sequences are SGHVS and FNYEAQ. V gave up 5 bases and J gave up 5 bases; unmatched junction bases: 10. The CDR3 runs 17 residues. The CDR3 sequence is CASSRTGDRGYTGELFF. CDR3 coding DNA: TGTGCCAGCAGCCGAACGGGGGACAGGGGGTATACCGGGGAGCTGTTTTTT.

With regard to this clonotype: Lacking the conserved final phenylalanine or tryptophan, this CDR3 likely reflects a read error. V usage is TRBV6-1 and J usage is TRBJ2-2; perhaps TRBD1 as D (5 bases). This CDR3 has 12 residues. Between the trimmed V and J ends, which lost 11 bases and 6 bases, there was a span of 13 bases. The germline V gene has CDR1 MNHNS and CDR2 SASEGT. As DNA, the CDR3 is TGTGCCGGGTCAGGGCCCCCCGGGGAGCTGTTTTCT. This encodes CAGSGPPGELFS.

This clonotype was recorded many times. The chain combines TRBV5-6 with TRBJ1-4; a weak D match, TRBD1 (5 bases). Germline CDR1 is SGHDT and CDR2 is YYEEEE. Trimming took off 0 bases at V and 6 bases at J, with 12 bases between the two ends. This CDR3 spans 15 amino acids. The CDR3 here is CASSLVGAFYEKLFF. In DNA, the CDR3 is TGTGCCAGCAGCTTGGTAGGGGCATTCTATGAAAAACTGTTTTTT.

This clonotype was recorded many times. The rearrangement uses TRBV5-1 and TRBJ2-2; 9 bases match TRBD2. This CDR3 is built from 16 residues. The germline gives CDR1 SGHRS, CDR2 YFSETQ. V lost 5 bases to trimming and J lost 6 bases; unmatched junction nucleotides: 11. The CDR3 loop is CASRLGAGGSSGELFF. CDR3 in DNA: TGCGCCAGCAGACTCGGAGCGGGAGGCTCGTCCGGGGAGCTGTTTTTT.

This clonotype was counted many times. The CDR3 loop is CASSYSRGAGGYSYEQYF. CDR3 nucleotides: TGTGCCAGCAGTTACTCTCGAGGGGCGGGCGGTTATTCCTACGAGCAGTACTTC. This chain links TRBV6-2 or TRBV6-3 with TRBJ2-7, with D perhaps given as TRBD1 or TRBD2 (5 bases each). With 0 bases removed from V and 1 base from J, the gap between germline ends came to 19 bases. The CDR3 is made up of 18 amino acids. Germline V gene sequence: CDR1 MNHEY, CDR2 SVGEGT.

In this sample, this clonotype turned up many times. This rearrangement joins TRBV5-8 to TRBJ1-5, with 12 nucleotides matching TRBD1. This CDR3 has 16 residues. The germline V gene has CDR1 SGHTS and CDR2 YDEGEE. With V trimmed by 0 bases and J by 7 bases, 5 bases remained unmatched. CDR3 sequence (DNA): TGTGCCAGCAGCTTGGGGGACAGGGGGCATGAACAGCCCCAGCATTTT. Translated: CASSLGDRGHEQPQHF.

This clonotype was counted many times. The chain employs TRBV5-1 and TRBJ1-5, with a weak D call TRBD1 (5 bases). This CDR3 spans 14 amino acids. Germline V lookup: CDR1 SGHRS, CDR2 YFSETQ. V was shortened by 0 bases and J by 6 bases, with 10 bases between the two germline ends. CDR3 residues: CASSLAGRGQPQHF. The CDR3 region has the DNA TGCGCCAGCAGCTTGGCAGGGAGAGGTCAGCCCCAGCATTTT. The whole variable domain, filled in from reference TRBV5-1 and TRBJ1-5, reads KAGVTQTPRYLIKTRGQQVTLSCSPISGHRSVSWYQQTPGQGLQFLFEYFSETQRNKGNFPGRFSGRQFSNSRSEMNVSTLELGDSALYLCASSLAGRGQPQHFGDGTRLSIL.